This T cell receptor (beta chain) appears in the sequencing data of a study of OX40 agonist ivuxolimab in advanced cancers. The table lists this clone with a count of one. The ends lost 3 bases at V and 3 bases at J; junction bases unmatched: 8. The CDR3 extends over 15 amino acids. Germline CDR1 SGHKS, CDR2 YYEKEE (reference sequence). TCRdb's table, derived via immunoSEQ multiplex PCR, lists solely in-frame clones and lacks some. Among about 73,000 clones listed, approximately 91% were seen once. V usage is TRBV5-5 and J usage is TRBJ1-2; 7 bases are a match to TRBD1. The source of this sequence is an adult with an advanced solid tumor such as melanoma, head and neck, liver or kidney cancer. Sample: CD4+ or CD8+ T cells sorted from blood, taken in a trial of the OX40 agonist ivuxolimab. CDR3 sequence: CASSWQTGNDYGYTF. CDR3 bases: TGTGCCAGCAGCTGGCAGACAGGGAATGACTATGGCTACACCTTC.